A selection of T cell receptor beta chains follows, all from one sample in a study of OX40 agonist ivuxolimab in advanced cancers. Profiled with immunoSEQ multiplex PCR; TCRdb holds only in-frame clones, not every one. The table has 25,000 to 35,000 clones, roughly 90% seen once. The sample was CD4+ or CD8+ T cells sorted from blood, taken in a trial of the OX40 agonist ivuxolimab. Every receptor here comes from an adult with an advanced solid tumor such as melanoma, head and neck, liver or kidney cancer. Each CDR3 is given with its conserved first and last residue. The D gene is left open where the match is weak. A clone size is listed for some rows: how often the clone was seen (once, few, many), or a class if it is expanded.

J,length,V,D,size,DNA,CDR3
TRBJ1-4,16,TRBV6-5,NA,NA,TGTGCCAGCAGTTACGGGGCAGGACGAGAAGATGAAAAACTGTTTTTT,CASSYGAGREDEKLFF
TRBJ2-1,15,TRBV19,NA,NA,TGTGCCAGTAGTATTGGGTCCGTGTCGTGGAATGAGCAGTTCTTC,CASSIGSVSWNEQFF
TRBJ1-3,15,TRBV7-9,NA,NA,TGTGCCAGCAGCTTAGAAATAGGGAACGGAAACACCATATATTTT,CASSLEIGNGNTIYF
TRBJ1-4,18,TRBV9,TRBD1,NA,TGTGCCAGCAGCGTAAACCCGTTACGGGACAGGGATAATGAAAAACTGTTTTTT,CASSVNPLRDRDNEKLFF
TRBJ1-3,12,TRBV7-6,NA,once,TGTGCCAGCAGAGACTCTGGAAACACCATATATTTT,CASRDSGNTIYF
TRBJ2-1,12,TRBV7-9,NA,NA,TGTGCCAGCAGCTTAGCGTACAATGAGCAGTTCTTC,CASSLAYNEQFF
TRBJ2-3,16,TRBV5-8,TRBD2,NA,TGTGCCAGCAGCTTATCTAGCGGGGGCCCCACAGATACGCAGTATTTT,CASSLSSGGPTDTQYF
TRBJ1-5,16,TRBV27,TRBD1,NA,TGTGCCAGCAGTTTATTCGGGACAGGGGAGAATCAGCCCCAGCATTTT,CASSLFGTGENQPQHF
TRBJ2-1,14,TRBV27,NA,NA,TGTGCCAGCAGTCCCCCGGGGCAGGCGAATGAGCAGTTCTTC,CASSPPGQANEQFF
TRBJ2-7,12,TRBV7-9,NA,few,TGTGCCAGCAGCTTAGCTGGGTCCGAGCAGTACTTC,CASSLAGSEQYF
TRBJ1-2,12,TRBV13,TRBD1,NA,TGTGCCAGCAGCTCCCAGGGGGATGGCTACACCTTC,CASSSQGDGYTF
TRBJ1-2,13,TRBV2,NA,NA,TGTGCCAGCAGTGAGACAACTTACTATGGCTACACCTTC,CASSETTYYGYTF
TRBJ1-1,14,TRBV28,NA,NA,TGTGCCAGCAGTTTTGGGAGCTCGAACACTGAAGCTTTCTTT,CASSFGSSNTEAFF
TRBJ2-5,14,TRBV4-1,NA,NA,TGCGCCAGCAGCCAAGTTGGGTTCCAAGAGACCCAGTACTTC,CASSQVGFQETQYF
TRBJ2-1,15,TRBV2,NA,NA,TGTGCCAGCAGTGAAGGGGAGAGGGTGTTGCATGAGCAGTTCTTC,CASSEGERVLHEQFF
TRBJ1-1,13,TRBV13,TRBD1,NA,TGTGCCAGCAGCCACGAGACAGGGATTGAAGCTTTCTTT,CASSHETGIEAFF
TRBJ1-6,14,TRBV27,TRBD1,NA,TGTGCCAGCAGTTTGACAGGGGGGAATTCACCCCTCCACTTT,CASSLTGGNSPLHF
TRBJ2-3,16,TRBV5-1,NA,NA,TGCGCCAGCAGCTTGGGAGCCGGGGGCACCACAGATACGCAGTATTTT,CASSLGAGGTTDTQYF
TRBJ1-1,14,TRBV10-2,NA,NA,TGCGCCAGCAGTGAATGGGGGGAGGGGGCTGAAGCTTTCTTT,CASSEWGEGAEAFF
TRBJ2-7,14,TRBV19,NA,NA,TGTGCCAGTAGTATTTCACAGGGAGCCTACGAGCAGTACTTC,CASSISQGAYEQYF
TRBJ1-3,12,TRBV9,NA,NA,TGTGCCAGCAGCCCCTACGGAGACACCATATATTTT,CASSPYGDTIYF
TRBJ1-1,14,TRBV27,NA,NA,TGTGCCAGCACCGTACAGGGATCGGGGACTGAAGCTTTCTTT,CASTVQGSGTEAFF
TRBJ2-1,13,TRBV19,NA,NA,TGTGCCAGTAGTAAGGATCATTACAATGAGCAGTTCTTC,CASSKDHYNEQFF
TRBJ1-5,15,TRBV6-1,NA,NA,TGTGCCAGCAGTGAATGGAAATATAGCAATCAGCCCCAGCATTTT,CASSEWKYSNQPQHF
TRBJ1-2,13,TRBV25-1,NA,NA,TGTGCCATCGAGGACGGAACTTCCTATGGCTACACCTTC,CAIEDGTSYGYTF
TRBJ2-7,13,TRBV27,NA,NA,TGTGCCAGCAGTTTAGGTGGGGGCTACGAGCAGTACTTC,CASSLGGGYEQYF
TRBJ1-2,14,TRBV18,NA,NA,TGTGCCAGCTCACCGGGCGGGTTCGGCTATGGCTACACCTTC,CASSPGGFGYGYTF
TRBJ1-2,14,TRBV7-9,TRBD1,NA,TGTGCCAGCAGCTTAGAGTGGGACAGAAATGGCTACACCTTC,CASSLEWDRNGYTF
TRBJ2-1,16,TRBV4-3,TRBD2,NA,TGCGCCAGCAGCCAAGATCTGGGGACTAGCGGCAATGAGCAGTTCTTC,CASSQDLGTSGNEQFF
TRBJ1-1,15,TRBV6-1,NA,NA,TGTGCCAGCAGTGATTTGGTGGAGGGAGGGACTGAAGCTTTCTTT,CASSDLVEGGTEAFF
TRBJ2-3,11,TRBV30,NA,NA,TGTGCCTGGAGTAAGGGAGATACGCAGTATTTT,CAWSKGDTQYF